A selection of T cell receptor beta chains follows, all from one sample in a study of identifying expanded T cells in peripheral blood. Sequenced by immunoSEQ multiplex PCR; TCRdb stores in-frame clones only, minus some. The table includes under 120,000 clones, roughly 89% detected once. Sequencing was carried out using blood. All receptors derive from a person aged 18 to 75 in good health. The CDR3 runs from the conserved cysteine through the conserved F or W. D genes are given only for firm matches. Rows give clone size only sometimes, using once, few, many, or a class for an expanded clone.

len,abundance,j_gene,v_gene,d_gene,CDR3aa,CDR3nt
15,.,TRBJ2-2,TRBV18,.,CASSPGDMNTGELFF,TGTGCCAGCTCCCCAGGGGACATGAACACCGGGGAGCTGTTTTTT
16,.,TRBJ2-7,TRBV7-2,.,CASSVGGGGIPYEQYF,TGTGCCAGCAGCGTCGGGGGTGGGGGGATCCCTTACGAGCAGTACTTC
14,.,TRBJ1-2,TRBV29-1,.,CSVEGAQDFYGYTF,TGCAGCGTTGAAGGGGCCCAGGATTTCTATGGCTACACCTTC
16,once,TRBJ1-3,TRBV18,TRBD1,CASSPRGTLSGNTIYF,TGTGCCAGCTCACCCAGGGGGACTCTCTCTGGAAACACCATATATTTT
16,.,TRBJ2-2,TRBV9,.,CASSPRGTYNTGELFF,TGTGCCAGCAGCCCTCGAGGGACTTACAACACCGGGGAGCTGTTTTTT
13,.,TRBJ1-6,TRBV15,.,CATSRGRDLTLHF,TGTGCCACCAGCAGAGGTCGGGATTTGACCCTCCACTTT
11,.,TRBJ1-2,TRBV5-4,.,CASSLGYGYTF,TGTGCCAGCAGCTTGGGCTATGGCTACACCTTC
15,once,TRBJ1-6,TRBV28,TRBD1,CATRQGSSSESPLHF,TGTGCCACCAGACAGGGCTCATCCTCCGAGTCACCCCTCCACTTT
16,.,TRBJ2-7,TRBV7-2,TRBD1,CASSTGDPGQGYEQYF,TGTGCCAGCAGCACGGGAGATCCGGGACAGGGCTACGAGCAGTACTTC
16,.,TRBJ1-4,TRBV10-1,TRBD1,CASSPGQGPSNEKLFF,TGCGCCAGCAGCCCCGGACAGGGGCCATCTAATGAAAAACTGTTTTTT
14,.,TRBJ1-2,TRBV7-2,.,CASSFPGRDYGYTF,TGTGCCAGCAGCTTTCCAGGGAGAGACTATGGCTACACCTTC
15,.,TRBJ1-2,TRBV12-5,.,CASAREAGQLYGYTF,TGTGCTAGTGCCAGAGAAGCTGGACAGCTCTATGGCTACACCTTC
13,.,TRBJ2-7,TRBV25-1,TRBD1,CASSEWTGYEQYF,TGTGCCAGCAGTGAATGGACAGGCTACGAGCAGTACTTC
15,.,TRBJ1-5,TRBV6-1,.,CASSEPGRGNQPQHF,TGTGCCAGCAGTGAACCGGGCAGGGGCAATCAGCCCCAGCATTTT
13,.,TRBJ1-2,TRBV6-6,.,CASTMGGGDGYTF,TGTGCCAGCACCATGGGGGGGGGCGATGGCTACACCTTC
14,.,TRBJ2-7,TRBV27,.,CASSPRPGAYEQYF,TGTGCCAGCAGTCCCCGTCCAGGGGCCTACGAGCAGTACTTC
15,.,TRBJ2-7,TRBV7-2,.,CASSPRLLSSYEQYF,TGTGCCAGCAGCCCTCGTCTACTAAGCTCCTACGAGCAGTACTTC
14,.,TRBJ1-5,TRBV19,.,CASSTEPPNEPQHF,TGTGCCAGTAGTACCGAACCCCCCAACGAACCCCAGCATTTT
16,.,TRBJ1-5,TRBV4-2,.,CASSQDVGERNQPQHF,TGTGCCAGCAGCCAAGATGTTGGGGAGCGCAATCAGCCCCAGCATTTT
15,.,TRBJ2-1,TRBV5-1,.,CASSLVASNGGEQFF,TGCGCCAGCAGCTTGGTAGCGTCGAACGGTGGTGAGCAGTTCTTC
16,.,TRBJ1-2,TRBV6-5,TRBD1,CASSYSGTGKNYGYTF,TGTGCCAGCAGTTACTCGGGGACAGGGAAAAACTATGGCTACACCTTC
16,.,TRBJ2-7,TRBV4-3,.,CASSQGTGQLTYEQYF,TGCGCCAGCAGCCAAGGGACCGGACAGCTTACCTACGAGCAGTACTTC
16,.,TRBJ2-3,TRBV19,.,CASSAQGRGPGGTQYF,TGTGCCAGTAGTGCCCAAGGGCGGGGGCCTGGGGGTACGCAGTATTTT
13,.,TRBJ2-3,TRBV15,.,CATSRDLRDTQYF,TGTGCCACCAGCAGAGACCTGCGCGATACGCAGTATTTT
13,.,TRBJ1-2,TRBV19,.,CASRRTANYGYTF,TGTGCCAGTAGACGGACCGCTAACTATGGCTACACCTTC
15,.,TRBJ2-6,TRBV7-2,.,CASSFQETGANVLTF,TGTGCCAGCAGCTTTCAAGAAACTGGGGCCAACGTCCTGACTTTC
14,.,TRBJ1-2,TRBV11-3,.,CASSAGPGDYGYTF,TGTGCCAGCAGCGCAGGGCCCGGGGACTATGGCTACACCTTC
14,few,TRBJ1-2,TRBV25-1,.,CASMGASVNYGYTF,TGTGCCAGCATGGGTGCGTCGGTCAACTATGGCTACACCTTC
16,.,TRBJ2-3,TRBV5-1,.,CASSLANAGRTDTQYF,TGCGCCAGCAGCTTGGCCAATGCGGGGAGAACAGATACGCAGTATTTT
15,once,TRBJ1-4,TRBV25-1,.,CASSLGRTTNEKLFF,TGTGCCAGCAGCCTCGGGAGAACCACTAATGAAAAACTGTTTTTT
15,.,TRBJ1-2,TRBV9,.,CASSVAHGRDYGYTF,TGTGCCAGCAGCGTAGCTCACGGACGGGACTATGGCTACACCTTC
14,.,TRBJ1-1,TRBV11-3,TRBD1,CASSSGDRHTEAFF,TGTGCCAGCAGCTCCGGGGACAGACACACTGAAGCTTTCTTT
16,.,TRBJ2-2,TRBV9,.,CASRNSRGSGTGELFF,TGTGCCAGCAGAAATTCTCGGGGGAGCGGTACCGGGGAGCTGTTTTTT
15,.,TRBJ2-1,TRBV5-1,TRBD2,CASSLETSGYNEQFF,TGCGCCAGCAGCTTGGAGACTAGCGGGTACAATGAGCAGTTCTTC
11,few,TRBJ1-4,TRBV10-2,.,CASSTNEKLFF,TGCGCCAGCAGCACTAATGAAAAACTGTTTTTT
15,.,TRBJ2-5,TRBV7-8,.,CASSLNSGREKTQYF,TGTGCCAGCAGCTTAAATTCGGGCAGGGAAAAGACCCAGTACTTC
15,.,TRBJ1-3,TRBV4-3,.,CASSRVTGSGNTIYF,TGCGCCAGCAGCCGAGTAACAGGGAGTGGAAACACCATATATTTT
15,.,TRBJ2-2,TRBV6-5,TRBD1,CASSRTGDYTGELFF,TGTGCCAGCAGCCGGACAGGGGACTACACCGGGGAGCTGTTTTTT
15,.,TRBJ1-2,TRBV7-2,.,CASSSSSPDLYGYTF,TGTGCCAGCAGCTCCTCCTCACCGGATCTCTATGGCTACACCTTC
15,few,TRBJ2-1,TRBV27,TRBD2,CASSPLAGGHNEQFF,TGTGCCAGCAGTCCATTAGCGGGGGGGCACAATGAGCAGTTCTTC
15,.,TRBJ1-4,TRBV5-6,TRBD1,CASSWGTGGYEKLFF,TGTGCCAGCAGCTGGGGGACAGGGGGCTATGAAAAACTGTTTTTT
14,once,TRBJ1-2,TRBV6-5,.,CASSYLDGLYGYTF,TGTGCCAGCAGTTACTTAGACGGTCTCTATGGCTACACCTTC
16,.,TRBJ2-3,TRBV6-6,.,CAGQSGPGRGTDTQYF,TGTGCCGGGCAAAGCGGGCCAGGGAGGGGGACAGATACGCAGTATTTT
15,once,TRBJ2-1,TRBV4-3,.,CASSLELTPYNEQFF,TGCGCCAGCAGCCTTGAGTTAACCCCCTACAATGAGCAGTTCTTC
18,.,TRBJ2-1,TRBV4-3,.,CASSQEMRVPGTPNEQFF,TGCGCCAGCAGCCAAGAAATGCGGGTGCCGGGGACTCCCAATGAGCAGTTCTTC
14,.,TRBJ1-6,TRBV7-9,.,CASSLTEFGSPLHF,TGTGCCAGCAGCTTAACAGAGTTTGGTTCACCCCTCCACTTT
16,few,TRBJ1-6,TRBV7-2,.,CASSTFRGGAGSPLHF,TGTGCCAGCAGCACTTTTCGGGGGGGAGCAGGTTCACCCCTCCACTTT
14,.,TRBJ1-2,TRBV19,.,CASSMYEGGNGYTF,TGTGCCAGTAGTATGTACGAAGGGGGTAATGGCTACACCTTC
12,.,TRBJ2-6,TRBV27,.,CASAGSYNVLTF,TGTGCCAGCGCGGGGAGCTACAACGTCCTGACTTTC
14,.,TRBJ2-5,TRBV28,TRBD2,CASSGGGQWETQYF,TGTGCCAGCAGCGGGGGGGGTCAGTGGGAGACCCAGTACTTC
15,.,TRBJ2-3,TRBV19,.,CASQDSSTSRDTQYF,TGTGCCAGTCAGGACAGTTCCACCTCGAGGGATACGCAGTATTTT
16,.,TRBJ2-1,TRBV7-8,TRBD2,CASSRVVAGGRNEQFF,TGTGCCAGCAGCCGCGTCGTAGCGGGGGGCCGGAATGAGCAGTTCTTC
14,.,TRBJ2-5,TRBV5-4,.,CASSLMGSIETQYF,TGTGCCAGCAGCTTGATGGGGAGCATCGAGACCCAGTACTTC
15,.,TRBJ1-2,TRBV10-3,TRBD1,CAISAGGNTNYGYTF,TGTGCCATCAGCGCAGGGGGGAATACTAACTATGGCTACACCTTC
12,.,TRBJ2-1,TRBV29-1,TRBD1,CSVDSGTAEQFF,TGCAGCGTTGACTCTGGGACAGCCGAGCAGTTCTTC